This passage covers 25 T cell receptor beta chains from one sample sequenced in a study of blood T cell repertoires in COVID-19. Data came from immunoSEQ multiplex PCR; TCRdb stores just in-frame clones and leaves some out. The sample consists of about 120,000 clones, about nine tenths of them appearing once. Sequencing was performed on peripheral blood. The source is a human donor with active COVID-19. The donor label of this sample is uncertain.

The rearrangement links TRBV9 to TRBJ1-1, with D uncertain. CDR1 is SGDLS and CDR2 is YYNGEE in the germline V gene. The CDR3 has 14 residues. Trimming took off 4 bases at V and 0 bases at J, with 10 bases between the two ends. The CDR3 is CASSRDLLNTEAFF. The CDR3 DNA follows: TGTGCCAGCAGCAGAGATCTCCTGAACACTGAAGCTTTCTTT.

This chain uses TRBV5-1 with TRBJ1-4, with 9 bases matching TRBD1. The germline CDR1 and CDR2 sequences are SGHRS and YFSETQ. This CDR3 spans 14 amino acids. J was trimmed by 8 bases and V by 4 bases; bases with no gene match: 6. Written as DNA, the CDR3 is TGCGCCAGCAGCACGTCCGGGACAGGGGAAAAACTGTTTTTT. Its protein is CASSTSGTGEKLFF.

In this sample, this clone turned up once. The V call is TRBV30, the J call TRBJ1-2, with D hard to call. The V end was cut by 1 base, the J end by 3 bases, with 12 bases between. The CDR3 is 14 residues long. Germline CDR1 reads GTSNPN; CDR2 reads SVGIG (reference sequence). In DNA form, the CDR3 reads TGTGCCTGGAGTGCATCGGGGTTTTACTATGGCTACACCTTC. This translates into CAWSASGFYYGYTF.

The gene calls are TRBV21-1 and TRBJ2-5; the table's D call of TRBD1 was not tested on the DNA. TRBV21-1 is described as a pseudogene. The CDR3 consists of 18 residues. The CDR3 DNA reads as TGTGCCAGCAGCAAATTCCAAGAACCGGGACAGGGGTCAGAGACCCAGTACTTC. It codes for CASSKFQEPGQGSETQYF.

V usage is TRBV6-2 or TRBV6-3 and J usage is TRBJ1-1, with 8 bases aligning to TRBD1. This CDR3 has 16 residues. V was clipped by 6 bases and J by 4 bases; unmatched bases: 13. Per germline, CDR1 MNHEY and CDR2 SVGEGT. CDR3 loop: CASSPGGTGGSTEAFF. CDR3 nucleotides: TGTGCCAGCAGCCCCGGAGGCACAGGGGGGAGCACTGAAGCTTTCTTT.

This clone is categorized as medium-sized. This chain connects TRBV9 to TRBJ2-1; TRBD2 aligns across 16 bases. After removal of 4 bases from V and 5 bases from J, the junction contained 15 bases not matched to a gene. Germline CDR1 reads SGDLS; CDR2 reads YYNGEE. The CDR3 length is 20 residues. The CDR3 loop is CASSSQPGLAGGPHNNEQFF. The CDR3 region has the DNA TGTGCCAGCAGCTCACAACCGGGACTAGCGGGGGGGCCCCACAACAATGAGCAGTTCTTC.

In its sample, this clone was seen a few times. The chain employs TRBV5-6 and TRBJ1-5; 8 nucleotides align to TRBD1. The CDR3 has 16 amino acids. Germline CDR1 and CDR2: SGHDT and YYEEEE. Germline trimming cut 2 bases from V and 1 base from J; bases unmatched to any gene: 5. The CDR3 here is CASSFRTGLSNQPQHF. CDR3 bases: TGTGCCAGCAGCTTCCGGACAGGGCTAAGCAATCAGCCCCAGCATTTT.

V and J are TRBV3-1 (or the pseudogene TRBV3-2) and TRBJ2-7, with TRBD2 matching 10 bases. Trimming cost V 7 bases and J 6 bases; bases outside gene matches: 6. Germline lookup yields CDR1 LGHDT and CDR2 YNNKEL (reference sequence). This CDR3 has 13 amino acids. CDR3 amino acids: CASKSSGGPEQYF. The CDR3, as DNA: TGTGCCAGCAAGTCTAGCGGGGGCCCCGAGCAGTACTTC.

V gene TRBV7-2 combines with J gene TRBJ1-1; 8 bases line up with TRBD1. Germline loops: CDR1 SGHTA, CDR2 FQGNSA. V lost 6 bases, J lost 5 bases, and 5 bases stayed unmatched. This CDR3 contains 13 residues. CDR3 nucleotides: TGTGCCAGCAGAAAGGACAGGGAGACTGAAGCTTTCTTT. Amino acid sequence: CASRKDRETEAFF.

This chain uses TRBV4-3 with TRBJ1-1; the D is unclear. The germline gives CDR1 LGHNA, CDR2 YSLEER. The CDR3 spans 12 residues. Trimming pared 9 bases from V and 3 bases from J, leaving 11 bases between. CDR3 residues: CARGEADTEAFF. For the CDR3, the DNA is TGCGCCAGAGGCGAGGCGGACACTGAAGCTTTCTTT.

V usage is TRBV6-6 and J usage is TRBJ1-3, with D possibly TRBD1 on 6 matching bases. Germline V lookup: CDR1 MNHNY, CDR2 SVGAGI (reference sequence). This CDR3 is built from 15 residues. The V gene lost 7 bases and the J gene lost 5 bases, with 18 bases spanning the gap. The CDR3 bases are TGTGCCAGCATGCCATCGGGACAACTTCGAAACACCATATATTTT. Its translation is CASMPSGQLRNTIYF.

The chain links TRBV6-5 to TRBJ2-5, with 8 positions matching TRBD2. The V gene end was trimmed by 3 bases and the J gene end by 4 bases; junction bases not matched to a gene: 4. The CDR3 runs 14 residues. Germline CDR1 MNHEY, CDR2 SVGAGI. CDR3 region: CASSYELAVETQYF. In nucleotides, the CDR3 is TGTGCCAGCAGTTATGAACTAGCGGTAGAGACCCAGTACTTC.

The V call is TRBV7-9, the J call TRBJ2-7, with unresolved D. CDR3 size: 14 residues. The germline CDR1 and CDR2 sequences are SEHNR and FQNEAQ (reference sequence). Deletions cut 1 base from V and 6 bases from J, with 13 bases between. CDR3 nucleotide sequence: TGTGCCAGCAGCTTAGTATCCACTGCGGCCGAGCAGTACTTC. Its protein product is CASSLVSTAAEQYF.

The genes are TRBV4-2 and TRBJ2-1, with TRBD2 matching over 9 bases. V shed 0 bases and J 6 bases; nucleotides not matched to a gene: 6. The CDR3 sequence is 16 residues long. Germline V gives CDR1 LGHNA, CDR2 YNFKEQ. CDR3 sequence (DNA): TGTGCCAGCAGCCAAGAGCGGGGGGGGACATTCAATGAGCAGTTCTTC. This sequence encodes CASSQERGGTFNEQFF.

The chain combines TRBV18 with TRBJ1-4; D unclear. The CDR3 loop spans 13 amino acids. The germline V gene has CDR1 KGHSH and CDR2 LQKENI. V was cut by 7 bases and J by 5 bases, with 11 bases left in between. The DNA for the CDR3 is TGTGCCAGCTGCCTCGCGGCAAATGAAAAACTGTTTTTT. Protein product: CASCLAANEKLFF.

This chain uses TRBV10-3 with TRBJ1-2, with 9 bases fitting TRBD1. Germline V gives CDR1 ENHRY, CDR2 SYGVKD. Unmatched junction bases numbered 8, after V lost 4 bases and J lost 2 bases. The CDR3 is 16 amino acids. In nucleotides, the CDR3 is TGTGCCATCAGTGGGTCGGGTACAGGGGGCAACTATGGCTACACCTTC. Its translation is CAISGSGTGGNYGYTF.

This clone showed up just once. The chain recombines TRBV5-1 with TRBJ1-1; the D is unclear. Germline V gene sequence: CDR1 SGHRS, CDR2 YFSETQ. Trimming shortened V by 2 bases and J by 3 bases, and 8 bases separated the two germline ends. The CDR3 sequence is 13 residues long. Here the CDR3 DNA reads TGCGCCAGCAGCTTTTGGCAGGACACTGAAGCTTTCTTT. Amino acid sequence: CASSFWQDTEAFF.

V usage is TRBV19 and J usage is TRBJ2-3; 9 bases are shared with TRBD2. The CDR3 covers 15 residues. Losses at the gene ends were 4 bases for V and 6 bases for J; bases not matched to a gene: 8. CDR1 LNHDA and CDR2 SQIVND come from the germline V gene (reference sequence). The CDR3: CASSTKRGAQDTQYF. Written as DNA, the CDR3 is TGTGCCAGTAGTACTAAGCGGGGGGCACAGGATACGCAGTATTTT. The full variable domain, in which reference TRBV19 and TRBJ2-3 provide the parts outside the CDR3, is DGGITQSPKYLFRKEGQNVTLSCEQNLNHDAMYWYRQDPGQGLRLIYYSQIVNDFQKGDIAEGYSVSREKKESFPLTVTSAQKNPTAFYLCASSTKRGAQDTQYFGPGTRLTVL.

The CDR3 DNA sequence: TGTGCCAGCGCACACAGGGGGCTGATCGAGTTGACTAATGAAAAACTGTTTTTT. Translating gives CASAHRGLIELTNEKLFF. V and J are TRBV27 and TRBJ1-4; the match to TRBD1 covers 9 bases. V trimming: 8 bases; J trimming: 2 bases; junction bases outside the gene matches: 15. The CDR3 sequence is 18 residues long. The germline CDR1 and CDR2 sequences are MNHEY and SMNVEV (reference sequence).

The chain combines TRBV29-1 with TRBJ1-4; D is possibly TRBD1 (6 bases). CDR1 is SQVTM, CDR2 ANQGSEA, per germline. The length of the CDR3 is 13 residues. Trimming took 6 bases from V and 14 from J, leaving 22 bases between them. The CDR3, as DNA: TGCAGCGTCTCAATGCGGGCAGGGGAACGTCTGTTTTTT. Translation gives CSVSMRAGERLFF.

This chain connects TRBV19 to TRBJ1-1; 7 bases are a match to TRBD1. The CDR3 covers 15 residues. The germline V gene encodes CDR1 LNHDA and CDR2 SQIVND (reference sequence). With V trimmed by 4 bases and J by 4 bases, 9 bases remained unmatched. CDR3 nucleotides: TGTGCCAGTAGTACGTATCACAGGGGACCCACTGAAGCTTTCTTT. It yields the protein CASSTYHRGPTEAFF.

The rearrangement uses TRBV7-2 and TRBJ2-1, with D possibly being TRBD1 (6 bases). The CDR3 is made up of 14 amino acids. Trimming took off 2 bases at V and 5 bases at J, with 10 bases between the two ends. CDR1 SGHTA and CDR2 FQGNSA come from the germline V gene. The DNA for the CDR3 is TGTGCCAGCAGCTTATACGACAGGAACAATGAGCAGTTCTTC. The encoded protein is CASSLYDRNNEQFF.

The V gene is TRBV3-1 (or the pseudogene TRBV3-2), the J gene TRBJ2-1; 7 bases line up with TRBD1. Trimming took 5 bases from V and 4 from J; bases not matched to a gene: 8. This CDR3 has 15 residues. The germline V gene encodes CDR1 LGHDT and CDR2 YNNKEL (reference sequence). The CDR3 region is CASSSRGPGYNEQFF. Here the CDR3 DNA reads TGTGCCAGCAGCTCTAGGGGGCCTGGGTACAATGAGCAGTTCTTC.

The chain combines TRBV18 with TRBJ2-3, with D tentatively TRBD2 (6 bases). The germline CDR1 and CDR2 sequences are KGHSH and LQKENI. Trimming removed 3 bases from V and 0 bases from J, with 13 bases in between. This CDR3 has 16 amino acids. CDR3 amino acids: CASSPSNRGSTDTQYF. The CDR3 region has the DNA TGTGCCAGCTCACCTAGTAACCGGGGGAGCACAGATACGCAGTATTTT.

V is TRBV19 and J is TRBJ1-5, with unresolved D. CDR3 length: 12 residues. V was shortened by 3 bases and J by 3 bases, with 3 bases between the two germline ends. Germline lookup yields CDR1 LNHDA and CDR2 SQIVND (reference sequence). The CDR3 nucleotides read TGTGCCAGTAGTATTCTCAATCAGCCCCAGCATTTT. Translating gives CASSILNQPQHF. Complete variable domain (other parts from reference TRBV19 and TRBJ1-5): DGGITQSPKYLFRKEGQNVTLSCEQNLNHDAMYWYRQDPGQGLRLIYYSQIVNDFQKGDIAEGYSVSREKKESFPLTVTSAQKNPTAFYLCASSILNQPQHFGDGTRLSIL.